One and the same sample provided the 9 T cell receptor beta chains below, sequenced in a study of CD8+CD57+ T cells in acquired aplastic anemia. All patients picked for sequencing had shown, by flow cytometry, an expansion of CD8+CD57+ cells. According to the study, genomic DNA was the template for TCR beta VDJ and CDR3 profiling. Via MiXCR, TCRdb re-called the reads, giving one row per CDR3 protein. The sample records roughly 120,000 distinct CDR3 sequences, 45% to 60% being singletons. The sequencing input was sorted CD4+, CD8+, or CD8+CD57+ T cells (not recorded which) from PBMCs. The receptor set was obtained from a human donor with aplastic anemia.

Comments on this clonotype: A much larger clone lies a single base off, so this may be a read error. This chain links TRBV5-4 with TRBJ2-3; tentatively, D is TRBD2 (6 bases). The CDR3 extends over 16 amino acids. Germline V CDR1 and CDR2: SGHNT, YYREEE (reference sequence). CDR3 sequence: CAGSLPSAGSTDTQYF. The CDR3 DNA follows: TGTGCCGGCAGCTTGCCATCTGCGGGGAGCACAGATACGCAGTATTTT. The entire variable domain, with the rest obtained from reference TRBV5-4 and TRBJ2-3, is as follows: ETGVTQSPTHLIKTRGQQVTLRCSSQSGHNTVSWYQQALGQGPQFIFQYYREEENGRGNFPPRFSGLQFPNYSSELNVNALELDDSALYLCAGSLPSAGSTDTQYFGPGTRLTVL.

The rearrangement uses TRBV7-2 and TRBJ1-1; TRBD1 matches at 9 bases. CDR3 length: 12 amino acids. V shed 5 bases, J shed 11 bases, and the junction held 6 bases outside the gene matches. Looked up from germline, CDR1 is SGHTA and CDR2 is FQGNSA. CDR3 in amino acids: CASSTRTGVAFF. The CDR3 region has the DNA TGTGCCAGCAGCACTCGGACAGGGGTGGCTTTCTTT.

This chain joins TRBV29-1 and TRBJ2-7; D gene uncertain. V lost 2 bases and J 2 bases, leaving 13 bases between the germline ends. From germline, CDR1 is SQVTM and CDR2 ANQGSEA. The CDR3 loop spans 14 amino acids. In DNA form, the CDR3 reads TGCAGCGTTGAACGAGGAAGCCGGCCCTACGAGCAGTACTTC. Translated, it gives CSVERGSRPYEQYF.

V usage is TRBV10-3 and J usage is TRBJ1-3; D is unresolved. V lost 7 bases and J lost 7, with 14 bases in between. The CDR3 has 13 amino acids. Germline V gives CDR1 ENHRY, CDR2 SYGVKD. The CDR3 sequence is CAIKETVVNTIYF. CDR3 in DNA: TGTGCCATCAAAGAAACAGTTGTGAACACCATATATTTT.

With regard to this clonotype: Since a much larger clone is just one base distant, this may be a read error. The rearrangement joins TRBV15 to TRBJ1-1, with D maybe TRBD1 (6 bases). V shed 2 bases and J shed 1 base, with 11 bases lying between them. This CDR3 comprises 15 residues. Germline CDR1 and CDR2: LNHNV and YYDKDF (reference sequence). The CDR3 region has the DNA TGTGCCACCAGCAGAAACAGGGCACCGAACACTGAAGCTTTCTTT. Protein product: CATSRNRAPNTEAFF.

CDR3 amino acids: CSARGRDTQYF. The CDR3 DNA reads as TGCAGTGCTAGAGGCCGAGATACGCAGTATTTT. The V gene is TRBV20-1, the J gene TRBJ2-3; D not resolved. Looked up from germline, CDR1 is DFQATT and CDR2 is SNEGSKA (reference sequence). The CDR3 contains 11 residues. V was shortened by 1 base and J by 5 bases, with 4 bases between the two germline ends.

This clonotype came up many times. The rearrangement joins TRBV12-3 or TRBV12-4 to TRBJ1-1, with D possibly being TRBD1 (5 bases). CDR3 size: 13 residues. Trimming took 2 bases from V and 2 from J, leaving 6 bases between them. The CDR3 nucleotides are TGTGCCAGCAGTTTAAGGACAAACACTGAAGCTTTCTTT. Its protein product is CASSLRTNTEAFF.

In its sample, this clonotype was seen a few times. This rearrangement joins TRBV3-1 to TRBJ2-7; no clear D. The CDR3 sequence is 17 residues long. Germline CDR1 and CDR2: LGHDT and YNNKEL (reference sequence). Trimming pared 4 bases from V and 1 base from J, leaving 20 bases between. The chain's CDR3 is CASSRVAGPSPSYEQYF. In DNA, the CDR3 is TGTGCCAGCAGCCGTGTCGCTGGGCCGAGCCCATCCTACGAGCAGTACTTC.

The rearrangement uses TRBV7-9 and TRBJ2-7; weak D call: TRBD1 (6 bases). In germline, CDR1 is SEHNR, CDR2 FQNEAQ (reference sequence). The length of the CDR3 is 13 residues. V lost 1 base to trimming and J lost 4 bases, with 8 bases between them. For the CDR3, the DNA is TGTGCCAGCAGCTTAGACGGACAGTACGAGCAGTACTTC. Translating gives CASSLDGQYEQYF.